These 8 T cell receptor beta chains share one sample of origin, sequenced in a study of response to subunit inactivated influenza vaccine. MiXCR, applied by TCRdb to the RT-PCR reads, yields one record per CDR3 protein. The sample yields 700,000 to 800,000 distinct CDR3 sequences, less than 20% seen once. The starting material was PBMCs from blood, obtained less than 6 days after vaccination. These receptors were obtained from a man between 50 and 59 years old who received an inactivated influenza vaccine.

This clonotype was counted only a few times. The chain combines TRBV2 with TRBJ1-2; D is ambiguous. This CDR3 contains 15 residues. Germline V gene lookup returns CDR1 SNHLY and CDR2 FYNNEI. The V gene lost 8 bases and the J gene lost 5 bases, with 21 bases spanning the gap. The CDR3 DNA sequence: TGTGCCAGCTTCCCCCGGTTGGATCAGTGGTATGGCTACACCTTC. Translating gives CASFPRLDQWYGYTF.

The V and J genes are TRBV20-1 and TRBJ1-6, with no clear D. Germline lookup yields CDR1 DFQATT and CDR2 SNEGSKA (reference sequence). The CDR3 runs 15 residues. Trimming shortened V by 6 bases and J by 4 bases, and 16 bases separated the two germline ends. The CDR3 here is CSALRVEIYNSPLHF. DNA of the CDR3: TGCAGTGCCTTGAGGGTAGAAATTTATAATTCACCCCTCCACTTT.

The chain joins TRBV10-1 to TRBJ2-1; 9 bases agree with TRBD2. The V gene's germline CDR1 is WNHNN and CDR2 SYGVQD (reference sequence). The CDR3 contains 15 residues. V dropped 2 bases and J dropped 6; count of bases not matched to a gene: 5. The CDR3 loop is CASSEARGGLNEQFF. The CDR3 DNA follows: TGCGCCAGCAGTGAGGCGCGGGGGGGTCTCAATGAGCAGTTCTTC.

The chain joins TRBV5-1 to TRBJ1-6, with a weak D call TRBD1 (6 bases). The ends were cut back, 4 bases at V and 5 bases at J, with 10 bases in the middle. This CDR3 spans 14 amino acids. CDR1 is SGHRS and CDR2 is YFSETQ in the germline V gene. In DNA, the CDR3 is TGCGCCAGCAGCGGCGGGACAAATAATTCACCCCTCCACTTT. Its protein is CASSGGTNNSPLHF.

The rearrangement uses TRBV3-1 and TRBJ2-3, with D unclear. CDR3 length equals 12 residues. Germline assignment: CDR1 LGHDT and CDR2 YNNKEL (reference sequence). The germline V and J ends were trimmed by 4 bases and 5 bases, with 7 bases remaining between them. In DNA, the CDR3 is TGTGCCAGCAGCCCTCACGAAGATACGCAGTATTTT. Protein: CASSPHEDTQYF.

This chain connects TRBV13 to TRBJ2-6; TRBD1 matches 8 bases. Germline values: CDR1 PRHDT, CDR2 FYEKMQ (reference sequence). The CDR3 spans 19 residues. V dropped 5 bases and J dropped 2; count of bases not matched to a gene: 14. The CDR3 sequence is CASSNYSTGDAPGANVLTF. The DNA of the CDR3 is TGTGCCAGCAGCAACTACTCGACAGGGGATGCTCCTGGGGCCAACGTCCTGACTTTC. Full variable domain (outside the CDR3, taken from reference TRBV13 and TRBJ2-6): AAGVIQSPRHLIKEKRETATLKCYPIPRHDTVYWYQQGPGQDPQFLISFYEKMQSDKGSIPDRFSAQQFSDYHSELNMSSLELGDSALYFCASSNYSTGDAPGANVLTFGAGSRLTVL.

This clonotype was counted between two and nine times. V is TRBV7-9 and J is TRBJ2-7; tentative D call: TRBD2 (7 bases). This CDR3 has 15 residues. CDR1 SEHNR and CDR2 FQNEAQ come from the germline V gene (reference sequence). V lost 6 bases and J 5 bases, leaving 20 bases between the germline ends. This chain's CDR3 is CASSTGGGALNEQYF. Written as DNA, the CDR3 is TGTGCCAGCAGTACCGGAGGGGGGGCGCTTAACGAGCAGTACTTC.

V is TRBV9 and J is TRBJ2-1; no definite D call. V dropped 0 bases and J dropped 0 bases, with 10 bases sitting between them. CDR1 is SGDLS and CDR2 is YYNGEE in the germline V gene. The CDR3 covers 16 residues. CDR3 coding DNA: TGTGCCAGCAGCGTAGGAACCTCGAGCTCCTACAATGAGCAGTTCTTC. Protein: CASSVGTSSSYNEQFF.